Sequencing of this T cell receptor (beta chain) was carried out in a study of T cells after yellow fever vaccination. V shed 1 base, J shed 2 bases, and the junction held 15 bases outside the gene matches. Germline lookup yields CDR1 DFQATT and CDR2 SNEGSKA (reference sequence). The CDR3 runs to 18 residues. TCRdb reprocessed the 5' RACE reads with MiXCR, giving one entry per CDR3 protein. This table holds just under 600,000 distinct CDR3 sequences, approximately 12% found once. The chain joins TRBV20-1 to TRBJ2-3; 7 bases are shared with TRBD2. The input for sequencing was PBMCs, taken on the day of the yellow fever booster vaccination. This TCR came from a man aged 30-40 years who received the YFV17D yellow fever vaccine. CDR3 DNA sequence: TGCAGTGCTAGAGGTCCCACGAGTGCGCGGGGGTTCACAGATACGCAGTATTTT. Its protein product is CSARGPTSARGFTDTQYF.